The 21 T cell receptor beta chains given below trace back to one sample, sequenced in a study of T cells in localized non-small cell lung cancer. Sequencing was performed with immunoSEQ multiplex PCR; in TCRdb, only in-frame clones are kept and a portion is missing. Of more than 10,000 clones listed, roughly 81% are singletons. Sequences were derived from peripheral blood, sampled before any cancer treatment. The receptors were sampled from an older male donor with stage III lung adenocarcinoma.

The V and J genes are TRBV19 and TRBJ1-1; no clear D. The V end lost 6 bases, the J end lost 5 bases, and 10 bases lay between the germline ends. CDR3 length equals 12 residues. Germline lookup yields CDR1 LNHDA and CDR2 SQIVND (reference sequence). The CDR3 region is CASSLGRTEAFF. DNA for the CDR3: TGTGCCAGTAGCCTTGGTAGGACTGAAGCTTTCTTT.

This clone was found once. This chain links TRBV7-9 with TRBJ2-3, with 9 bases lining up with TRBD2. This CDR3 has 15 residues. Germline CDR1 reads SEHNR; CDR2 reads FQNEAQ (reference sequence). J gave up 0 bases and V 5 bases, and 3 bases lay outside the gene matches. Here the CDR3 reads CASSPRGGSTDTQYF. CDR3 nucleotides: TGTGCCAGCAGCCCGCGGGGGGGCAGCACAGATACGCAGTATTTT.

The chain couples TRBV29-1 to TRBJ2-5, with a tentative D call TRBD2 (6 bases). The CDR3 consists of 16 residues. V lost 6 bases and J 5 bases, leaving 25 bases between the germline ends. Germline CDR1 reads SQVTM; CDR2 reads ANQGSEA. This CDR3 reads CSVQGWAGTPGETQYF. The CDR3 nucleotides are TGCAGCGTCCAAGGGTGGGCGGGAACGCCAGGGGAGACCCAGTACTTC.

This clone appeared a single time. The rearrangement links TRBV7-9 to TRBJ2-1, with D possibly being TRBD1 (5 bases). Per germline, CDR1 SEHNR and CDR2 FQNEAQ (reference sequence). V lost 5 bases, J lost 8 bases, and 19 bases lay in between. The CDR3 loop spans 15 amino acids. Here the CDR3 DNA reads TGTGCCAGCAGCACCCCCCGTATACAGGTAGATGAGCAGTTCTTC. It encodes CASSTPRIQVDEQFF.

This clone appeared a few times. One junction end does not reproduce the germline sequence, and a read error may be involved. The chain carries TRBV10-2 and TRBJ2-2; D remains unclear. This CDR3 region has 15 residues. Germline V CDR1 and CDR2: WSHSY, SAAADI. The CDR3 sequence is CASTEAGVGTGELFF. Written as DNA, the CDR3 is TGCGCCAGCACTGAGGCAGGTGTGGGCACCGGGGAGCTGTTTTTT.

A few counts support this clone. This chain connects TRBV16 to TRBJ1-4; D gene uncertain. V lost 0 bases to trimming and J lost 4 bases, with 9 bases between them. Germline loops: CDR1 KGHSY, CDR2 FQNENV. The CDR3 spans 15 residues. CDR3 coding DNA: TGTGCCAGCAGCCAATCGATGGCAGGTAATGAAAAACTGTTTTTT. It codes for CASSQSMAGNEKLFF.

The rearrangement uses TRBV5-6 and TRBJ2-2, with 10 bases matching TRBD1. This CDR3 contains 15 residues. Germline loops: CDR1 SGHDT, CDR2 YYEEEE. With V trimmed by 0 bases and J by 6 bases, 2 bases remained unmatched. This CDR3 is CASSLGQGAAGELFF. The CDR3 coding sequence is TGTGCCAGCAGCTTGGGACAGGGGGCGGCCGGGGAGCTGTTTTTT. Variable domain in full (rest from reference TRBV5-6 and TRBJ2-2): DAGVTQSPTHLIKTRGQQVTLRCSPKSGHDTVSWYQQALGQGPQFIFQYYEEEERQRGNFPDRFSGHQFPNYSSELNVNALLLGDSALYLCASSLGQGAAGELFFGEGSRLTVL.

The chain combines TRBV7-9 with TRBJ2-7; D may correspond to TRBD1 or TRBD2 (5 bases each). V was pared by 6 bases and J by 3 bases, with 12 bases between. Germline V lookup: CDR1 SEHNR, CDR2 FQNEAQ (reference sequence). The CDR3 runs to 13 residues. The CDR3 bases are TGTGCCAGCAGTCCCCGGGGCTACTACGAGCAGTACTTC. Its protein product is CASSPRGYYEQYF.

This sequence joins TRBV27 and TRBJ1-1; D gene uncertain. Trimming left V 3 bases short and J 5 bases short, with 13 bases between. This CDR3 is 14 amino acids long. Germline CDR1 reads MNHEY; CDR2 reads SMNVEV (reference sequence). The CDR3 DNA follows: TGTGCCAGCAGTTTTAATTCACAGTCGACTGAAGCTTTCTTT. Amino acid sequence: CASSFNSQSTEAFF.

This clone was seen a few times. The gene calls are TRBV14 and TRBJ2-4, with D tentatively TRBD1 (5 bases). The CDR3 loop spans 16 amino acids. In germline, CDR1 is SGHDN, CDR2 FVKESK. Deletions cut 1 base from V and 4 bases from J, with 14 bases between. CDR3 nucleotides: TGTGCCAGCAGCCAAGCCACAGGTGCCCTAAAAAACATTCAGTACTTC. Protein product: CASSQATGALKNIQYF. The full variable domain, rest sourced from reference TRBV14 and TRBJ2-4, is EAGVTQFPSHSVIEKGQTVTLRCDPISGHDNLYWYRRVMGKEIKFLLHFVKESKQDESGMPNNRFLAERTGGTYSTLKVQPAELEDSGVYFCASSQATGALKNIQYFGAGTRLSVL.

This clone was counted a single time. The rearrangement uses TRBV28 and TRBJ2-3, with 8 positions matching TRBD2. Germline-derived CDR1 and CDR2 are MDHEN and SYDVKM. The ends lost 7 bases at V and 2 bases at J; junction bases unmatched: 8. The CDR3 runs to 15 residues. This CDR3 is CASMSRGGPTDTQYF. The CDR3 bases are TGTGCCAGCATGAGCCGCGGGGGGCCCACAGATACGCAGTATTTT.

The chain recombines TRBV9 with TRBJ1-6; 9 bases map to TRBD1. Looked up from germline, CDR1 is SGDLS and CDR2 is YYNGEE. This CDR3 comprises 15 residues. V was pared by 4 bases and J by 8 bases, with 7 bases of the junction left unmatched. CDR3 protein: CASSPGQGRYSPLHF. The CDR3 nucleotides read TGTGCCAGCAGCCCCGGACAGGGGAGGTATTCACCCCTCCACTTT.

The chain is built from TRBV6-6 and TRBJ2-1, with a tentative D call TRBD1 (5 bases). Germline assignment: CDR1 MNHNY and CDR2 SVGAGI (reference sequence). V was pared by 6 bases and J by 9 bases, with 18 bases between. The CDR3 totals 14 residues. The CDR3 DNA reads as TGTGCCAGCAGCTCCGCGGACAATTCTCGTGAGCAGTTCTTC. Protein product: CASSSADNSREQFF.

The chain combines TRBV5-4 with TRBJ1-2; D is possibly TRBD1 (6 bases). Per germline, CDR1 SGHNT and CDR2 YYREEE (reference sequence). The CDR3 totals 12 residues. V was pared by 4 bases and J by 4 bases, with 8 bases between. Written as DNA, the CDR3 is TGTGCCAGCAGCCCGGACAGCTATGGCTACACCTTC. Its protein product is CASSPDSYGYTF.

The rearrangement joins TRBV5-6 to TRBJ1-1; D is unclear. V lost 0 bases, J lost 0 bases, and 9 bases lay in between. The CDR3 runs to 15 residues. The germline gives CDR1 SGHDT, CDR2 YYEEEE. The CDR3 sequence: CASSLGTTLNTEAFF. For the CDR3, the DNA is TGTGCCAGCAGCTTGGGTACTACCTTGAACACTGAAGCTTTCTTT. The whole variable domain, remainder taken from reference TRBV5-6 and TRBJ1-1, is DAGVTQSPTHLIKTRGQQVTLRCSPKSGHDTVSWYQQALGQGPQFIFQYYEEEERQRGNFPDRFSGHQFPNYSSELNVNALLLGDSALYLCASSLGTTLNTEAFFGQGTRLTVV.

This rearrangement joins TRBV6-8 to TRBJ1-1; TRBD1 aligns across 7 bases. This CDR3 is built from 14 residues. Germline assignment: CDR1 MNHGY and CDR2 SAAAGT. V shed 7 bases and J 0 bases; nucleotides not matched to a gene: 5. The CDR3, as DNA: TGTGCCAGCAAAACACAGGGGTTGAACACTGAAGCTTTCTTT. It codes for CASKTQGLNTEAFF.

V usage is TRBV19 and J usage is TRBJ2-7, with D possibly TRBD1 on 5 matching bases. The length of the CDR3 is 14 residues. Germline lookup yields CDR1 LNHDA and CDR2 SQIVND (reference sequence). Deletions cut 3 bases from V and 5 bases from J, with 14 bases between. Here the CDR3 DNA reads TGTGCCAGTAGTATCCAGGGAATAGGGGACGAGCAGTACTTC. Translation gives CASSIQGIGDEQYF.

This clone is a singleton in its sample. The chain combines TRBV4-3 with TRBJ2-2; D call uncertain. Between the trimmed V and J ends, which lost 3 bases and 6 bases, there was a span of 8 bases. The germline V gene has CDR1 LGHNA and CDR2 YSLEER. This CDR3 region has 13 residues. The CDR3 coding sequence is TGCGCCAGCAGCCATCCCGTGTCCGGGGAGCTGTTTTTT. Translated: CASSHPVSGELFF.

V is TRBV6-5 and J is TRBJ2-7, with D maybe TRBD1 (5 bases). This CDR3 comprises 13 residues. Trimming removed 4 bases at V and 3 bases at J, with 10 bases between. Germline V gene sequence: CDR1 MNHEY, CDR2 SVGAGI. The CDR3 reads CASSSQGFYEQYF. The DNA of the CDR3 is TGTGCCAGCAGTTCGCAGGGTTTCTACGAGCAGTACTTC.

The rearrangement joins TRBV6-5 to TRBJ2-3; D is possibly TRBD2 (6 bases). The CDR3 is made up of 12 amino acids. V lost 4 bases and J 5 bases, leaving 7 bases between the germline ends. Germline V gene lookup returns CDR1 MNHEY and CDR2 SVGAGI. The CDR3 sequence: CASSSEGDTQYF. The CDR3 bases are TGTGCCAGCAGTTCGGAGGGAGATACGCAGTATTTT.

The V and J genes are TRBV11-2 and TRBJ1-1, with D possibly matching TRBD1 (5 bases). Looked up from germline, CDR1 is SGHAT and CDR2 is FQNNGV. This CDR3 spans 16 amino acids. V lost 0 bases and J 0 bases, leaving 11 bases between the germline ends. CDR3 sequence (DNA): TGTGCCAGCAGCTTAGATCAGGGTAAGGTGAACACTGAAGCTTTCTTT. Translated, it gives CASSLDQGKVNTEAFF.